This T cell receptor (beta chain) is from a study of naive and memory T cell subsets. Treatment noted: skin biopsy from PPD injection site in Mantoux-positive individual. Unsorted total RNA, roughly 1 to 1,100 ng, was DNase treated before reverse transcription. Germline loops: CDR1 DFQATT, CDR2 SNEGSKA (reference sequence). There are 14 residues in the CDR3. Trimming removed 3 bases from V and 8 bases from J, with 17 bases in between. This clonotype was detected ten times or more. For blood and skin samples, reverse transcription used TCR alpha and beta constant primers. TCRdb redid the calling of the UMI-ligation and nested PCR reads with MiXCR, one entry per CDR3 protein. The table shows some 20,000 distinct CDR3 sequences, with more than 9% occurring only once.

This chain uses TRBV20-1 with TRBJ2-1; D is possibly TRBD2 (5 bases). The receptor was derived from an adult in good health. The source was skin, collected from a tuberculin skin test site. The CDR3 protein is CSASFGVARDEQFF. For the CDR3, the DNA is TGCAGTGCTAGTTTCGGGGTTGCAAGGGATGAGCAGTTCTTC.